This paragraph covers one T cell receptor beta chain sequence. There are many counts of this clonotype. Its antigen is not yet known. Base qualities were left out, and no much larger clone turns up one base away. Libraries were made using PCR. The listed sequencing device is Illumina HiSeq 2500. TCR library preparation used molecular barcoding, with unique molecular identifiers applied to normalize quantification of the TCRbeta repertoire. TCRdb trimmed the raw reads at Q25, called clones with MiXCR and kept productive beta chains. Identical CDR3 protein sequences are pooled into one entry, listed with their most common genes and DNA. The sample table records around 250,000 distinct CDR3 sequences; roughly 7.7% of these occur just once. The ten largest clones capture 6.3% of the sample. This entry belongs to a study of T-cell reconstitution after alpha-beta-depleted transplantation in children (dated by TCRdb to 2016 to 2018). The study in broad terms: T-cell immune reconstitution after TCRalphabeta/CD19-depleted allogeneic hematopoietic cell transplantation in children was quantitatively tracked in the study by means of TCR repertoire profiling.

Relative to germline, V is missing 3 bases and J is missing 9 bases, with 11 bases of the junction outside any gene match. The CDR3 holds 16 amino acids from the cysteine to the phenylalanine. Solely the CDR3 DNA is kept, with 48 bases framed from the first base. Per the germline V gene, SGDLS is the CDR1 and YYNGEE is the CDR2. Broad study findings and their caveats: The apparently early recovery of alphabetaT-cell counts about two months after transplant reportedly depended on only several hundred rapidly expanded clones that came from non-depleted graft cells. Over the following months the frequencies of hyperexpanded clones went down, and after one year T-cell counts and TCRbeta diversity were mostly credited to newly produced T cells. The high TCRbeta diversity at day 60 in some patients was ascribed to recipient T cells and intrathymic progenitors that had survived conditioning.

Interpreted using the paper, the treatment or condition label stands for: allogeneic hematopoietic cell transplantation with graft depleted of TCRalphabeta T cells and CD19 B cells. TCRalphabeta/CD19-depleted allogeneic hematopoietic cell grafts were given to the transplant recipients, all of whom were children. The material sequenced was PBMCs, mostly from graft donor cells, taken 180 days after TCRalphabeta/CD19-depleted stem cell transplant. The receptor's source is a male patient aged 5 to 17 who had a stem cell transplant for acute lymphoblastic leukemia, so the T cells may come from the graft donor. The V and J genes are TRBV9 and TRBJ2-1; 11 central bases correspond to TRBD2. CDR3 protein: CASSERPGLAAVEQFF. Here is the DNA: TGTGCCAGCAGCGAGAGACCGGGACTAGCGGCAGTTGAGCAGTTCTTC.